This T cell receptor beta chain was observed in a study of shared clonotypes between healthy human individuals. In the sorted-subset replicate PCRs, approximately 200 ng DNA, around 30,000 T cell genomes, was used. Some clones are missing from TCRdb's copy, which holds only in-frame ones; the method was immunoSEQ multiplex PCR. The sample includes around 1,900,000 clones, around 93% seen only once; the top ten take less than 2%. Positive CCR7 selection of CD45RO-negative cells yielded the naive CD8 cells, and terminally differentiated effector memory CD45RA+ cells were excluded. CDR1 and CDR2 from the germline V gene are SGHVS and FNYEAQ. This CDR3 has 15 amino acids. With 5 bases removed from V and 3 bases from J, the gap between germline ends came to 14 bases.

Specimen: naive CD8+ T cells from PBMCs. The receptor's source is a man between 18 and 35 years old in good health. Some clones in this sample may be carry-over from other donors' samples. The V gene is TRBV7-6, the J gene TRBJ1-5; tentatively, D is TRBD1 (6 bases). CDR3 sequence: CASSESQGLNQPQHF. CDR3 DNA: TGTGCCAGCAGCGAGAGCCAGGGGCTCAATCAGCCCCAGCATTTT.